The 16 T cell receptor beta chains reported below all come from one sample, sequenced in a study of blood T cell repertoires in COVID-19. TCRdb's copy holds only in-frame clones and misses some; the assay was immunoSEQ multiplex PCR. The table lists about 230,000 clones, roughly 84% of them singletons. The sequenced sample was peripheral blood. These receptors were obtained from a man in his forties who had recovered from COVID-19.

The gene calls are TRBV5-1 and TRBJ1-1; TRBD1 aligns across 9 bases. CDR1 SGHRS and CDR2 YFSETQ come from the germline V gene. Germline trimming cut 5 bases from V and 1 base from J; bases unmatched to any gene: 6. This CDR3 is built from 15 residues. DNA of the CDR3: TGCGCCAGCAGTGTCCCGGGACAGGGGAACACTGAAGCTTTCTTT. Protein sequence: CASSVPGQGNTEAFF.

This clone was seen more than once but under ten times. The chain employs TRBV30 and TRBJ1-1; 7 nucleotides line up with TRBD1. Germline V gene data show CDR1 as GTSNPN and CDR2 as SVGIG (reference sequence). CDR3 length equals 15 residues. Germline trimming cut 0 bases from V and 4 bases from J; bases unmatched to any gene: 8. CDR3 amino acids: CAWSVPDREGTEAFF. CDR3 in DNA: TGTGCCTGGAGTGTTCCAGACAGGGAAGGCACTGAAGCTTTCTTT.

CDR3: CASSSGAGRVTEAFF. CDR3 bases: TGTGCCAGCAGCTCTGGGGCAGGGCGCGTGACTGAAGCTTTCTTT. The chain employs TRBV13 and TRBJ1-1, with a possible D match to TRBD1 (5 bases). The CDR3 length is 15 residues. CDR1 and CDR2 from the germline V gene are PRHDT and FYEKMQ (reference sequence). V was cut by 4 bases and J by 5 bases, with 17 bases left in between.

The CDR3 loop is CASSPGTGVRTEAFF. CDR3 DNA sequence: TGCGCCAGCAGCCCGGGGACAGGGGTCCGGACTGAAGCTTTCTTT. This chain joins TRBV5-1 and TRBJ1-1, with 10 bases aligning to TRBD1. The CDR3 loop spans 15 amino acids. Germline trimming cut 4 bases from V and 5 bases from J; bases unmatched to any gene: 8. Germline CDR1 reads SGHRS; CDR2 reads YFSETQ.

The V and J genes are TRBV5-1 and TRBJ2-6, with D possibly matching TRBD1 (6 bases). Germline V gene sequence: CDR1 SGHRS, CDR2 YFSETQ. CDR3 length: 17 amino acids. The V gene lost 0 bases and the J gene lost 0 bases, with 10 bases spanning the gap. CDR3 residues: CASSLDGGRSGANVLTF. CDR3 nucleotide sequence: TGCGCCAGCAGCTTGGATGGGGGCCGCTCTGGGGCCAACGTCCTGACTTTC.

CDR3 coding DNA: TGCGCCAGCAGCTTTGGGACACTCTACGAGCAGTACTTC. Its translation is CASSFGTLYEQYF. The genes are TRBV5-1 and TRBJ2-7; D possibly corresponds to TRBD1 (6 bases). V dropped 2 bases and J dropped 3 bases, with 9 bases sitting between them. The CDR3 covers 13 residues. Germline V lookup: CDR1 SGHRS, CDR2 YFSETQ.

J is TRBJ2-1 and V is TRBV7-8; D call uncertain. CDR1 is SGHVS and CDR2 is FQNEAQ in the germline V gene. The CDR3 has 14 residues. V was clipped by 0 bases and J by 5 bases, with 8 bases between them. For the CDR3, the DNA is TGTGCCAGCAGCTTAGCGGCCAACCACAATGAGCAGTTCTTC. This sequence encodes CASSLAANHNEQFF.

The chain has TRBV5-1 and TRBJ2-5, with D possibly matching TRBD1 (5 bases). V lost 2 bases and J lost 5, with 13 bases in between. Germline V lookup: CDR1 SGHRS, CDR2 YFSETQ. The CDR3 runs 14 residues. The DNA of the CDR3 is TGCGCCAGCAGCTTCTCGGAGACAGCGGAGACCCAGTACTTC. The encoded protein is CASSFSETAETQYF.

This chain uses TRBV2 with TRBJ1-4, with a possible D match to TRBD1 (5 bases). Germline values: CDR1 SNHLY, CDR2 FYNNEI. Trimming removed 4 bases from V and 5 bases from J, with 14 bases in between. The CDR3 sequence is 15 residues long. In DNA, the CDR3 is TGTGCCAGCAGTGTTTACACAGGCTCAAATGAAAAACTGTTTTTT. Translating gives CASSVYTGSNEKLFF. Complete variable domain (other parts from reference TRBV2 and TRBJ1-4): EPEVTQTPSHQVTQMGQEVILRCVPISNHLYFYWYRQILGQKVEFLVSFYNNEISEKSEIFDDQFSVERPDGSNFTLKIRSTKLEDSAMYFCASSVYTGSNEKLFFGSGTQLSVL.

The chain is built from TRBV10-3 and TRBJ1-5; tentatively, D is TRBD1 (6 bases). The CDR3 extends over 14 amino acids. With 6 bases removed from V and 4 bases from J, the gap between germline ends came to 13 bases. The germline V gene encodes CDR1 ENHRY and CDR2 SYGVKD. CDR3 in DNA: TGTGCCATCAGCCCGGACAGCCGGAATCAGCCCCAGCATTTT. Its translation: CAISPDSRNQPQHF.

The V call is TRBV5-1, the J call TRBJ2-5, with 8 bases aligning to TRBD1. Germline trimming cut 0 bases from V and 7 bases from J; bases unmatched to any gene: 11. Germline assignment: CDR1 SGHRS and CDR2 YFSETQ. This CDR3 is 16 amino acids long. The CDR3 reads CASSLVVAGGYVTQYF. The CDR3 DNA reads TGCGCCAGCAGCTTGGTAGTGGCAGGGGGCTATGTGACCCAGTACTTC.

This chain joins TRBV28 and TRBJ2-7, with 9 bases matching TRBD1. The CDR3 sequence is 18 residues long. Per the germline V gene, CDR1 is MDHEN and CDR2 is SYDVKM. V shed 4 bases, J shed 2 bases, and the junction held 15 bases outside the gene matches. CDR3 sequence reads: CASSSSRDRALLTYEQYF. The CDR3 bases are TGTGCCAGCAGTTCGTCCCGGGACAGGGCCCTGCTAACCTACGAGCAGTACTTC.

The chain couples TRBV6-5 to TRBJ1-1; possible D gene TRBD1, 5 bases. The CDR3 is 14 amino acids. Germline-derived CDR1 and CDR2 are MNHEY and SVGAGI. The V gene lost 5 bases and the J gene lost 3 bases, with 13 bases spanning the gap. The CDR3 region has the DNA TGTGCCAGCAGTCAGCGGGGGGAGGACACTGAAGCTTTCTTT. It translates to CASSQRGEDTEAFF.

The chain carries TRBV27 and TRBJ1-2; 10 bases agree with TRBD1. The trim removed 1 base at V and 4 bases at J, leaving 9 bases unmatched. Germline loops: CDR1 MNHEY, CDR2 SMNVEV (reference sequence). The CDR3 loop spans 17 amino acids. The CDR3, as DNA: TGTGCCAGCAGTTTATACCCAGGACAGGGGGGCCTCTATGGCTACACCTTC. Translation: CASSLYPGQGGLYGYTF.

The rearrangement uses TRBV7-5 and TRBJ1-5; TRBD1, the D gene given by the table, was not confirmed from the DNA. TRBV7-5 is a recognized pseudogene. This CDR3 has 16 amino acids. The CDR3 sequence is CVRSLRQGIRNQPQHF. CDR3 in DNA: TGTGTCAGAAGCTTGAGACAGGGAATAAGGAATCAGCCCCAGCATTTT.

The J gene is TRBJ1-2, the V gene TRBV7-9; D is ambiguous. Germline V gene data show CDR1 as SEHNR and CDR2 as FQNEAQ (reference sequence). The CDR3 is made up of 15 amino acids. V was pared by 5 bases and J by 9 bases, with 22 bases between. The DNA for the CDR3 is TGTGCCAGCAGCCCCTTGCCGGCGACCCCGGAGAGCTACACCTTC. As protein: CASSPLPATPESYTF. The variable domain in full, completed from reference TRBV7-9 and TRBJ1-2, reads DTGVSQNPRHKITKRGQNVTFRCDPISEHNRLYWYRQTLGQGPEFLTYFQNEAQLEKSRLLSDRFSAERPKGSFSTLEIQRTEQGDSAMYLCASSPLPATPESYTFGSGTRLTVV.